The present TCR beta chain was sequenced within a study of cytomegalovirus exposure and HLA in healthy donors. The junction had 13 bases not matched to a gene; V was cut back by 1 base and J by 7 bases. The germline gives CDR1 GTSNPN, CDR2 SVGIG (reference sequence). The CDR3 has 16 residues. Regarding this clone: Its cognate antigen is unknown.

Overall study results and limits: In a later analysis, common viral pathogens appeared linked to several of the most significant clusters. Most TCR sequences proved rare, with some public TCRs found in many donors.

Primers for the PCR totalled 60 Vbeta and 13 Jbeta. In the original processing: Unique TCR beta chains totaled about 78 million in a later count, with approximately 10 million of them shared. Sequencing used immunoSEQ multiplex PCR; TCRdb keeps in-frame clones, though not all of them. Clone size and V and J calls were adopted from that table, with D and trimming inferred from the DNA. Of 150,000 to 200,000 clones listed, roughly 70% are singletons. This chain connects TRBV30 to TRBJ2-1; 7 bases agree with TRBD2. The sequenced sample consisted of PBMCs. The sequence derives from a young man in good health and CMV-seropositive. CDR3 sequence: CAWSDSGTMVRNEQFF. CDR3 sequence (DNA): TGTGCCTGGAGTGACTCAGGGACTATGGTAAGGAATGAGCAGTTCTTC. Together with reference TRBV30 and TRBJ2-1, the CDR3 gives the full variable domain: SQTIHQWPATLVQPVGSPLSLECTVEGTSNPNLYWYRQAAGRGLQLLFYSVGIGQISSEVPQNLSASRPQDRQFILSSKKLLLSDSGFYLCAWSDSGTMVRNEQFFGPGTRLTVL.